Listed below are T cell receptor beta chains from one sample, sequenced in a study of CD8+ T cells in alopecia areata. Produced via immunoSEQ multiplex PCR; TCRdb's table is partial and in-frame only. The table has 150,000 to 200,000 clones, around 60% seen once. Specimen: CD8+ T cells sorted from blood, collected at week 24, from a patient treated with tofacitinib. These receptors were obtained from a human donor with alopecia areata. Both conserved end residues are part of each CDR3. D genes are given only for firm matches. Where a row states a size, it is once, few, many or the class of an expanded clone; other rows omit it.

j_call,d_call,clone_size,v_call,cdr3_nt,cdr3_aa
TRBJ1-2,NA,NA,TRBV5-6,TGTGCCAGCAGCTTGTCAGTGGGCATCATCTATGGCTACACCTTC,CASSLSVGIIYGYTF
TRBJ1-5,TRBD1,NA,TRBV4-2,TGTGCCAGCAGCCAAGGAGAGGGGGCGGCGAATCAGCCCCAGCATTTT,CASSQGEGAANQPQHF
TRBJ1-2,NA,many,TRBV2,TGTGCCAGCTGGGCCTCGACGACAGGTACTAACTATGGCTACACCTTC,CASWASTTGTNYGYTF
TRBJ1-1,NA,NA,TRBV7-2,TGTGCCAGCAGCTTAGGTGCCTACCTGGGCACTGAAGCTTTCTTT,CASSLGAYLGTEAFF
TRBJ1-2,NA,few,TRBV29-1,TGCAGCGTTGTGGTCGGAAATAACTATGGCTACACCTTC,CSVVVGNNYGYTF
TRBJ2-1,TRBD2,few,TRBV10-3,TGTGCCATCAGTGAGCAAAGTAGCGGGGACGATGAGCAGTTCTTC,CAISEQSSGDDEQFF
TRBJ2-2,NA,NA,TRBV5-1,TGCGCCAGCAGGGAGGGGGCCGGGGAGCTGTTTTTT,CASREGAGELFF
TRBJ2-6,NA,NA,TRBV7-6,TGTGCCAGCAGCTTAGCCGTAACTGGGGCCAACGTCCTGACCTTC,CASSLAVTGANVLTF
TRBJ2-1,TRBD2,NA,TRBV13,TGTGCCAGCAGCCCGCGGGGTAGCGGGGGCAATGAGCAGTTCTTC,CASSPRGSGGNEQFF
TRBJ1-5,NA,NA,TRBV27,TGTGCCAGCAGATTTGGCAATCAGCCCCAGCATTTT,CASRFGNQPQHF
TRBJ2-4,NA,few,TRBV5-4,TGTGCCAGCAGCGTCGTCGGACAGTACAGTAACATTCAGTACTTC,CASSVVGQYSNIQYF
TRBJ2-3,NA,NA,TRBV5-1,TGCGCCAGCAGCAGCAATACAGATACGCAGTATTTT,CASSSNTDTQYF
TRBJ2-7,NA,few,TRBV5-1,TGCGCCAGCAGCTTGCGGGAGAGGGGCCTCTCCTACGAGCAGTACTTC,CASSLRERGLSYEQYF
TRBJ2-2,NA,NA,TRBV25-1,TGTGCCAGCAGCTACACCGGGGAGCTGTTTTTT,CASSYTGELFF
TRBJ2-1,NA,few,TRBV6-1,TGTGCCAGCAGTGAAGCGCTGGCAGGGGTCTACAATGAGCAGTTCTTC,CASSEALAGVYNEQFF
TRBJ2-1,TRBD1,NA,TRBV9,TGTGCCAGCAGCGTTCAGGGGGAACCCTACAATGAGCAGTTCTTC,CASSVQGEPYNEQFF
TRBJ2-1,NA,NA,TRBV2,TGTGCCATCCCTGGAGAGGGGGGGTACAATGAGGAGCAGTTCTTC,CAIPGEGGYNEEQFF
TRBJ2-7,NA,NA,TRBV2,TGTGCCAGCAGCTTGACAGAAACCTACGAGCAGTACTTC,CASSLTETYEQYF
TRBJ2-7,NA,NA,TRBV7-9,TGTGCCAGCAGCTTGCCGGGTACCTACGAGCAGTACTTC,CASSLPGTYEQYF
TRBJ2-5,TRBD2,NA,TRBV5-6,TGTGCCAGCAGCTCCGCTAGCGGGGAGCAAGAGACCCAGTACTTC,CASSSASGEQETQYF
TRBJ2-4,NA,NA,TRBV14,TGTGCCAGCAGCCCGCAGGGTGGACGGAAGTACTTC,CASSPQGGRKYF
TRBJ2-2,NA,NA,TRBV4-1,TGCGCCAGCAGCCAAGGGATCATTAGCACCGGGGAGCTGTTTTTT,CASSQGIISTGELFF
TRBJ2-4,NA,few,TRBV29-1,TGCAGCGTTGAGTTTCGGACGTCCAAAAACATTCAGTACTTC,CSVEFRTSKNIQYF
TRBJ1-2,NA,few,TRBV5-1,TGCGCCAGCAGCTTGGGTCGGGCGAACAACTATGGCTACACCTTC,CASSLGRANNYGYTF
TRBJ2-3,NA,NA,TRBV28,TGTGCCAGCAGTCCCGAGTTGAGGGAAGCAGATACGCAGTATTTT,CASSPELREADTQYF
TRBJ1-1,NA,NA,TRBV4-1,TGCGCCAGCAGCCAACAGGGACGGGAAGCTTTCTTT,CASSQQGREAFF
TRBJ2-1,NA,NA,TRBV6-5,TGTGCCAGCAGTTACTCCCGGAGCAATGAGCAGTTCTTC,CASSYSRSNEQFF
TRBJ2-5,TRBD2,many,TRBV6-1,TGTGCCAGCAGCCTAAGGGAGGGGGAGACCCAGTACTTC,CASSLREGETQYF
TRBJ2-3,NA,NA,TRBV29-1,TGCAGCGTGTACAGGGAGGCCGATACGCAGTATTTT,CSVYREADTQYF
TRBJ1-2,NA,NA,TRBV9,TGTGCCAGCAGCGTAGAACAGGTTTATGGCTACACCTTC,CASSVEQVYGYTF
TRBJ1-1,NA,NA,TRBV7-9,TGTGCCAGCAGTCCAGGGGTACCTGAAGCTTTCTTT,CASSPGVPEAFF
TRBJ2-7,NA,few,TRBV10-3,TGTGCCATCAGCGACACAACAGGGCCCTCCTCCTACGAGCAGTACTTC,CAISDTTGPSSYEQYF
TRBJ2-3,TRBD1,once,TRBV10-3,TGTGCCATCAGTGAGCCACTCACAGGGGCCACAGATACGCAGTATTTT,CAISEPLTGATDTQYF
TRBJ1-6,TRBD1,NA,TRBV15,TGTGCCACCAGCATGAGGGGGCGGAATTCACCCCTCCACTTT,CATSMRGRNSPLHF
TRBJ2-3,TRBD2,NA,TRBV4-1,TGCGCCAGCAGCCACGGACTAGCGGGGACTGGGACAGATACGCAGTATTTT,CASSHGLAGTGTDTQYF
TRBJ2-3,NA,NA,TRBV5-1,TGCGCCAGCAGCCGAGACTTAGGTGCAGATACGCAGTATTTT,CASSRDLGADTQYF